A single count supports the clone carrying this TCR beta chain. This sample is drawn from a study of identical twins. TCRdb re-called the 5' RACE reads through MiXCR, storing one row per CDR3 protein. Found here are 1.5 million to 2 million distinct CDR3 sequences, roughly 35% of them singletons; the top ten hold 0.25% to 0.3%. Germline V gene data show CDR1 as KGHDR and CDR2 as SFDVKD. The CDR3 loop spans 11 amino acids. V was clipped by 12 bases and J by 9 bases, with 14 bases between them. Sequenced: cord blood. The chain couples TRBV24-1 to TRBJ2-1, with no clear D. The receptor's source is a newborn girl in good health. The chain's CDR3 is CAAGTYREQFF. The DNA for the CDR3 is TGTGCCGCAGGAACGTACCGTGAGCAGTTCTTC.